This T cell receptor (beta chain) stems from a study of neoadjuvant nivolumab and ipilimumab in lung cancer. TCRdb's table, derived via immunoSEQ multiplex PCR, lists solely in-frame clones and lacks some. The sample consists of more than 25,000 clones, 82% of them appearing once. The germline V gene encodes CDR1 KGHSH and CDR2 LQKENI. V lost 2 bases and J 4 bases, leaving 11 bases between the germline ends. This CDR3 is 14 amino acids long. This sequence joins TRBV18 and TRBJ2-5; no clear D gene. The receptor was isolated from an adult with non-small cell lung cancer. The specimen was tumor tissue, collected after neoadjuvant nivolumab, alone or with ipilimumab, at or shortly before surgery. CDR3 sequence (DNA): TGTGCCAGCTCACCAGGTGGTCCGGGAGAGACCCAGTACTTC. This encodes CASSPGGPGETQYF.